Shown below are 28 T cell receptor beta chains from a single sample sequenced in a study of T cells after yellow fever vaccination. TCRdb re-derived calls from the 5' RACE reads in MiXCR, one entry per CDR3 protein. This sample has about 350,000 distinct CDR3 sequences, with approximately 8% found just once. The sample here was PBMCs, taken roughly seven weeks after the first yellow fever vaccination. The source is a man aged 18 to 35 who received the YFV17D yellow fever vaccine.

This chain links TRBV7-9 with TRBJ2-5; TRBD2 agrees at 9 bases. The CDR3 contains 17 residues. With V trimmed by 4 bases and J by 2 bases, 11 bases remained unmatched. Per germline, CDR1 SEHNR and CDR2 FQNEAQ (reference sequence). In DNA, the CDR3 is TGTGCCAGCAGCTCCAAGAGGCGGGGGGGCCTACAAGAGACCCAGTACTTC. This translates into CASSSKRRGGLQETQYF.

The rearrangement joins TRBV7-2 to TRBJ2-3; 8 nucleotides agree with TRBD2. V shed 2 bases and J 2 bases; nucleotides not matched to a gene: 6. This CDR3 has 16 amino acids. From germline, CDR1 is SGHTA and CDR2 FQGNSA. The CDR3, as DNA: TGTGCCAGCAGCTTACAAGGGACTAGGGCCACAGATACGCAGTATTTT. Translation gives CASSLQGTRATDTQYF.

This clonotype was detected ten times or more. V and J are TRBV7-2 and TRBJ1-5; possibly TRBD1 for D (6 bases). V dropped 4 bases and J dropped 0 bases, with 10 bases sitting between them. CDR3 length: 15 residues. Germline assignment: CDR1 SGHTA and CDR2 FQGNSA. CDR3 amino acids: CASSSQGNSNQPQHF. For the CDR3, the DNA is TGTGCCAGCAGCTCACAGGGTAATAGCAATCAGCCCCAGCATTTT.

Only a few counts were recorded for this clonotype. The chain couples TRBV6-6 to TRBJ1-1; D call uncertain. Trimming cost V 7 bases and J 7 bases, with 13 bases left between them. In germline, CDR1 is MNHNY, CDR2 SVGAGI (reference sequence). The CDR3 totals 12 residues. The CDR3 reads CASILEGIEAFF. As DNA, the CDR3 is TGTGCCAGCATCTTAGAGGGTATTGAAGCTTTCTTT.

The genes are TRBV30 and TRBJ2-7, with 9 bases lining up with TRBD2. Trimming removed 3 bases from V and 0 bases from J; junction bases left unmatched: 3. The germline gives CDR1 GTSNPN, CDR2 SVGIG (reference sequence). CDR3 length: 14 amino acids. The CDR3 nucleotides are TGTGCCTGGAGCCTAGCGGGGATCTCCTACGAGCAGTACTTC. Translation gives CAWSLAGISYEQYF.

This clonotype was counted ten times or more. The chain links TRBV7-8 to TRBJ2-2, with 8 bases identical to TRBD1. The germline gives CDR1 SGHVS, CDR2 FQNEAQ. The CDR3 loop spans 16 amino acids. J was trimmed by 6 bases and V by 8 bases; bases with no gene match: 14. The CDR3 spells CASPTSGGLNSGELFF. The CDR3 coding sequence is TGTGCCAGCCCTACCTCAGGGGGCCTTAACTCCGGGGAGCTGTTTTTT.

The rearrangement uses TRBV12-3 or TRBV12-4 and TRBJ1-5; no reliable D call. This CDR3 spans 14 amino acids. V lost 5 bases, J lost 2 bases, and 10 bases lay in between. The CDR3 bases are TGTGCCAGCAGTCCTCTTGTCCGCAATCAGCCCCAGCATTTT. Its translation: CASSPLVRNQPQHF.

This clonotype was recorded many times. This rearrangement joins TRBV11-2 to TRBJ1-6; D uncertain. The CDR3 loop spans 13 amino acids. Trimming left V 3 bases short and J 5 bases short, with 5 bases between. Germline V gene lookup returns CDR1 SGHAT and CDR2 FQNNGV. The CDR3 loop reads CASSFSDNSPLHF. Here the CDR3 DNA reads TGTGCCAGCAGCTTCTCAGATAATTCACCCCTCCACTTT.

The sample holds a few counts of this clonotype. The chain couples TRBV5-1 to TRBJ2-5; 9 positions match TRBD2. V lost 3 bases, J lost 4 bases, and 7 bases stayed unmatched. Per the germline V gene, CDR1 is SGHRS and CDR2 is YFSETQ. The CDR3 extends over 15 amino acids. CDR3 sequence reads: CASSWGTSSLETQYF. DNA for the CDR3: TGCGCCAGCAGCTGGGGGACTAGCTCCCTAGAGACCCAGTACTTC.

This clonotype was seen many times. The genes are TRBV30 and TRBJ2-5, with D tentatively TRBD1 (6 bases). With 0 bases removed from V and 5 bases from J, the gap between germline ends came to 7 bases. The CDR3 has 12 amino acids. The V gene's germline CDR1 is GTSNPN and CDR2 SVGIG (reference sequence). CDR3 region: CAWSVQGETQYF. The CDR3 nucleotides are TGTGCCTGGAGTGTACAGGGTGAGACCCAGTACTTC. The full variable domain, in which reference TRBV30 and TRBJ2-5 provide the parts outside the CDR3, is SQTIHQWPATLVQPVGSPLSLECTVEGTSNPNLYWYRQAAGRGLQLLFYSVGIGQISSEVPQNLSASRPQDRQFILSSKKLLLSDSGFYLCAWSVQGETQYFGPGTRLLVL.

The sample holds a few counts of this clonotype. The rearrangement uses TRBV7-9 and TRBJ2-5; 8 nucleotides line up with TRBD1. CDR1 and CDR2 (germline): SEHNR, FQNEAQ (reference sequence). The V gene end was trimmed by 4 bases and the J gene end by 2 bases; junction bases not matched to a gene: 6. The CDR3 runs 15 residues. CDR3 bases: TGTGCCAGCAGCTCCAGGAACAGGGGGCAAGAGACCCAGTACTTC. This translates into CASSSRNRGQETQYF.

This clonotype was observed many times. The V and J genes are TRBV7-2 and TRBJ1-5; the D is unclear. Trimming cost V 4 bases and J 5 bases, with 9 bases left between them. CDR1 and CDR2 (germline): SGHTA, FQGNSA. The CDR3 runs to 13 residues. CDR3 DNA sequence: TGTGCCAGCAGCTCCCGCGGGGATCAGCCCCAGCATTTT. It yields the protein CASSSRGDQPQHF.

This clonotype was picked up many times. This sequence joins TRBV5-4 and TRBJ2-3; D is unresolved. V lost 0 bases and J 5 bases, leaving 4 bases between the germline ends. This CDR3 region has 12 residues. Germline CDR1 is SGHNT and CDR2 is YYREEE (reference sequence). The CDR3 DNA follows: TGTGCCAGCAGCTTGGAGCGAGATACGCAGTATTTT. This encodes CASSLERDTQYF. The full variable domain, rest sourced from reference TRBV5-4 and TRBJ2-3, is ETGVTQSPTHLIKTRGQQVTLRCSSQSGHNTVSWYQQALGQGPQFIFQYYREEENGRGNFPPRFSGLQFPNYSSELNVNALELDDSALYLCASSLERDTQYFGPGTRLTVL.

The DNA of the CDR3 is TGTGCCAGCAGCGGACAGGGCAATCAGCCCCAGCATTTT. It codes for CASSGQGNQPQHF. The J gene is TRBJ1-5, the V gene TRBV2; 7 nucleotides align to TRBD1. This CDR3 region has 13 residues. Germline V CDR1 and CDR2: SNHLY, FYNNEI. J was trimmed by 2 bases and V by 6 bases; bases with no gene match: 1. Full variable domain (rest looked up from reference TRBV2 and TRBJ1-5): EPEVTQTPSHQVTQMGQEVILRCVPISNHLYFYWYRQILGQKVEFLVSFYNNEISEKSEIFDDQFSVERPDGSNFTLKIRSTKLEDSAMYFCASSGQGNQPQHFGDGTRLSIL.

The sample holds many counts of this clonotype. The chain carries TRBV3-1 and TRBJ2-2; D not certain. Germline CDR1 is LGHDT and CDR2 is YNNKEL (reference sequence). V lost 2 bases, J lost 4 bases, and 11 bases lay in between. This CDR3 is 15 amino acids long. In DNA, the CDR3 is TGTGCCAGCAGCCAACGGCTCACAATCACCGGGGAGCTGTTTTTT. It is translated as CASSQRLTITGELFF.

The sample holds many counts of this clonotype. V usage is TRBV7-2 and J usage is TRBJ1-1, with D hard to call. This CDR3 region has 14 residues. CDR1 SGHTA and CDR2 FQGNSA come from the germline V gene. The V end lost 2 bases, the J end lost 6 bases, and 13 bases lay between the germline ends. The CDR3 protein is CASSLRARGSEAFF. CDR3 in DNA: TGTGCCAGCAGCTTAAGGGCCCGCGGCTCTGAAGCTTTCTTT.

This clonotype was detected ten times or more. This chain uses TRBV27 with TRBJ1-1; 9 bases fit TRBD1. The germline V gene has CDR1 MNHEY and CDR2 SMNVEV (reference sequence). The CDR3 totals 14 residues. V gave up 7 bases and J gave up 2 bases; unmatched junction bases: 5. The CDR3 reads CASTLTGGNTEAFF. In nucleotides, the CDR3 is TGTGCCAGCACTCTGACAGGGGGAAACACTGAAGCTTTCTTT.

This clonotype was seen more than once but under ten times. This chain's CDR3 is CASSLGYTYEQYF. CDR3 in DNA: TGTGCCAGCAGCTTAGGTTACACGTACGAGCAGTACTTC. V gene TRBV7-6 combines with J gene TRBJ2-7; no clear D gene. The length of the CDR3 is 13 residues. CDR1 and CDR2 (germline): SGHVS, FNYEAQ. V was trimmed by 1 base and J by 4 bases, leaving 8 bases between them. The full variable domain, with the rest looked up from reference TRBV7-6 and TRBJ2-7, is GAGVSQSPRYKVTKRGQDVALRCDPISGHVSLYWYRQALGQGPEFLTYFNYEAQQDKSGLPNDRFSAERPEGSISTLTIQRTEQRDSAMYRCASSLGYTYEQYFGPGTRLTVT.

This rearrangement joins TRBV12-3 or TRBV12-4 to TRBJ2-7; the match to TRBD2 covers 10 bases. With V trimmed by 3 bases and J by 4 bases, 12 bases remained unmatched. This CDR3 is 17 amino acids long. The CDR3 sequence is CASSFGGTSAGSYEQYF. The DNA for the CDR3 is TGTGCCAGCAGTTTTGGGGGGACTAGCGCGGGGTCATACGAGCAGTACTTC.

The chain couples TRBV15 to TRBJ1-5; a weak D match, TRBD1 (5 bases). The CDR3 is 12 amino acids. The V gene's germline CDR1 is LNHNV and CDR2 YYDKDF (reference sequence). Trimming removed 0 bases at V and 13 bases at J, with 10 bases between. The CDR3 sequence is CATSRDPGRQHF. CDR3 bases: TGTGCCACCAGCAGAGATCCGGGACGACAGCATTTT.

The chain joins TRBV7-2 to TRBJ2-2; TRBD2 agrees at 9 bases. The CDR3 is made up of 16 amino acids. Unmatched junction bases numbered 6, after V lost 5 bases and J lost 2 bases. Germline CDR1 SGHTA, CDR2 FQGNSA. The CDR3 here is CASSESGGYNTGELFF. The CDR3 DNA is TGTGCCAGCAGCGAGAGCGGGGGGTACAACACCGGGGAGCTGTTTTTT.

The chain employs TRBV10-3 and TRBJ2-1; D may be TRBD1 or TRBD2 (5 bases each). CDR1 ENHRY and CDR2 SYGVKD come from the germline V gene. V was pared by 10 bases and J by 4 bases, with 11 bases between. The CDR3 contains 12 residues. The CDR3 DNA reads TGTGCCACTGGGACCGAGTACAATGAGCAGTTCTTC. It is translated as CATGTEYNEQFF.

The V gene is TRBV4-2, the J gene TRBJ2-2; 9 nucleotides match TRBD1. CDR1 LGHNA and CDR2 YNFKEQ come from the germline V gene. The CDR3 has 17 amino acids. V dropped 3 bases and J dropped 4; count of bases not matched to a gene: 9. In nucleotides, the CDR3 is TGTGCCAGCAGCCAGCACAGGGACAGGGCTTTCACCGGGGAGCTGTTTTTT. Protein sequence: CASSQHRDRAFTGELFF.

The chain combines TRBV7-2 with TRBJ2-5, with D perhaps assigned TRBD1 or TRBD2 (7 bases each). Germline CDR1 reads SGHTA; CDR2 reads FQGNSA. The CDR3 has 14 amino acids. Trimming shortened V by 4 bases and J by 7 bases, and 16 bases separated the two germline ends. As DNA, the CDR3 is TGTGCCAGCAGCTCTCAGGGGGGGCTAGTGACCCAGTACTTC. Its translation is CASSSQGGLVTQYF.

The genes are TRBV5-6 and TRBJ2-7; 8 bases match TRBD1. Trimming cost V 3 bases and J 6 bases; bases outside gene matches: 8. Germline loops: CDR1 SGHDT, CDR2 YYEEEE. The CDR3 has 14 residues. CDR3 residues: CASSSRTGFSEQYF. The CDR3 DNA reads TGTGCCAGCAGCTCACGGACAGGGTTCTCCGAGCAGTACTTC.

This clonotype was found many times. V gene TRBV29-1 combines with J gene TRBJ2-5, with D possibly matching TRBD2 (5 bases). V was clipped by 3 bases and J by 3 bases, with 8 bases between them. CDR1 is SQVTM and CDR2 is ANQGSEA in the germline V gene. This CDR3 region has 12 residues. CDR3 sequence: CSVDSGEETQYF. In DNA form, the CDR3 reads TGCAGCGTTGATTCCGGGGAAGAGACCCAGTACTTC.

The sample holds many counts of this clonotype. The CDR3 loop reads CASSLRGGLSGELFF. DNA for the CDR3: TGTGCCAGCAGCTTGCGGGGGGGCTTGTCCGGGGAGCTGTTTTTT. The chain employs TRBV7-6 and TRBJ2-2; 9 bases fit TRBD2. V was pared by 3 bases and J by 6 bases, with 5 bases of the junction left unmatched. The CDR3 is 15 amino acids. Germline CDR1 reads SGHVS; CDR2 reads FNYEAQ.

The chain has TRBV20-1 and TRBJ2-3, with D unresolved. The CDR3 spans 14 residues. Germline V gene lookup returns CDR1 DFQATT and CDR2 SNEGSKA (reference sequence). V was trimmed by 5 bases and J by 2 bases, leaving 14 bases between them. The CDR3 here is CSALGRRLTDTQYF. Written as DNA, the CDR3 is TGCAGTGCTTTAGGACGGCGACTCACAGATACGCAGTATTTT.